This is a list of T cell receptor beta chains from one sample in a study of glioma-infiltrating T cells after dendritic cell vaccination. Sequencing used immunoSEQ multiplex PCR; TCRdb keeps in-frame clones, though not all of them. The data show 35,000 to 40,000 clones, approximately 84% seen once. This specimen consisted of blood, obtained before dendritic cell vaccination. The receptors here all came from a human donor with glioblastoma. The conserved cysteine and the conserved F or W are not part of the CDR3 here. The D gene is left open where the match is weak.

v_gene: TRBV5-4; j_gene: TRBJ2-1; d_gene: TRBD2; CDR3aa: ASSNSGGHNEQF
v_gene: TRBV30; j_gene: TRBJ1-1; d_gene: NA; CDR3aa: AWSSMEVAF
v_gene: TRBV7-8; j_gene: TRBJ2-5; d_gene: TRBD2; CDR3aa: ASSPRAGAGGETQY
v_gene: TRBV5-4; j_gene: TRBJ1-2; d_gene: NA; CDR3aa: ASSFPGVGYGYT
v_gene: TRBV7-2; j_gene: TRBJ1-5; d_gene: NA; CDR3aa: ASSVRGNQPQH
v_gene: TRBV5-1; j_gene: TRBJ2-1; d_gene: NA; CDR3aa: ASSSEGLDYNEQF
v_gene: TRBV7-8; j_gene: TRBJ1-4; d_gene: TRBD1; CDR3aa: ASSKETGGIEKLF
v_gene: TRBV7-2; j_gene: TRBJ2-7; d_gene: TRBD2; CDR3aa: ASSLVGTSGYEQY
v_gene: TRBV4-3; j_gene: TRBJ2-7; d_gene: TRBD1; CDR3aa: ASSPGQGPGEQY
v_gene: TRBV2; j_gene: TRBJ2-2; d_gene: NA; CDR3aa: ASSITGSRTGELF
v_gene: TRBV25-1; j_gene: TRBJ2-7; d_gene: NA; CDR3aa: ASSESRTYEQY
v_gene: TRBV4-3; j_gene: TRBJ2-5; d_gene: TRBD2; CDR3aa: ASSRAGGGETQY
v_gene: TRBV18; j_gene: TRBJ2-7; d_gene: NA; CDR3aa: ASSEAQYEQY
v_gene: TRBV14; j_gene: TRBJ2-3; d_gene: TRBD2; CDR3aa: ASSQVMTSGSGDTQY
v_gene: TRBV4-3; j_gene: NA; d_gene: TRBD2; CDR3aa: ASSQDLRLAGGLYEQY
v_gene: TRBV11-2; j_gene: TRBJ1-6; d_gene: NA; CDR3aa: ASSLGHGSPLH
v_gene: TRBV7-3; j_gene: TRBJ2-5; d_gene: TRBD1; CDR3aa: ASSPGTGGTTQY
v_gene: TRBV9; j_gene: TRBJ2-3; d_gene: TRBD1; CDR3aa: ASSVGQGTDTQY
v_gene: TRBV5-4; j_gene: TRBJ1-2; d_gene: NA; CDR3aa: ASSLRTANYGYT
v_gene: TRBV6-5; j_gene: TRBJ2-7; d_gene: TRBD2; CDR3aa: ASRRRGNYEQY
v_gene: TRBV11-2; j_gene: TRBJ1-2; d_gene: TRBD1; CDR3aa: ASSLGTGDGYT
v_gene: TRBV27; j_gene: TRBJ1-1; d_gene: NA; CDR3aa: ASSLRGNTEAF
v_gene: TRBV29-1; j_gene: TRBJ1-4; d_gene: TRBD1; CDR3aa: SSTGTGAGEKLF
v_gene: TRBV27; j_gene: TRBJ1-1; d_gene: TRBD1; CDR3aa: ASSRGTGAILRTEAF
v_gene: TRBV15; j_gene: TRBJ2-7; d_gene: TRBD1; CDR3aa: ATSSSRQGYEQY
v_gene: TRBV6-5; j_gene: TRBJ1-2; d_gene: NA; CDR3aa: ASSYSLLGDYGYT
v_gene: TRBV27; j_gene: TRBJ1-2; d_gene: TRBD1; CDR3aa: ASSGPGTGGYT
v_gene: TRBV19; j_gene: TRBJ2-1; d_gene: TRBD2; CDR3aa: ASSIPAGVLNEQF
v_gene: TRBV6-5; j_gene: TRBJ2-5; d_gene: NA; CDR3aa: ATRQAETQY
v_gene: TRBV5-4; j_gene: TRBJ2-5; d_gene: TRBD1; CDR3aa: ASSPGGGALQETQY
v_gene: TRBV9; j_gene: TRBJ1-2; d_gene: NA; CDR3aa: ASSATDGGLGYT
v_gene: TRBV5-4; j_gene: TRBJ2-1; d_gene: TRBD2; CDR3aa: ASSLTSGGAGSNNEQF
v_gene: TRBV5-1; j_gene: TRBJ1-2; d_gene: NA; CDR3aa: ASSTGQLYGYT
v_gene: TRBV25-1; j_gene: TRBJ2-2; d_gene: TRBD1; CDR3aa: ASSEFGTVTGELF
v_gene: TRBV30; j_gene: TRBJ2-1; d_gene: NA; CDR3aa: AWTLNPAYNEQF
v_gene: TRBV5-4; j_gene: TRBJ2-6; d_gene: NA; CDR3aa: ASSLVAPGANVLT
v_gene: TRBV5-3; j_gene: TRBJ1-2; d_gene: TRBD1; CDR3aa: ASSSEGQGYNGYT
v_gene: TRBV7-3; j_gene: TRBJ2-2; d_gene: NA; CDR3aa: ASSLRANTGELF
v_gene: TRBV7-2; j_gene: TRBJ2-7; d_gene: NA; CDR3aa: ASSAHGTPSYEQY
v_gene: TRBV9; j_gene: TRBJ2-1; d_gene: NA; CDR3aa: ASSVGGGVYNEQF
v_gene: TRBV7-9; j_gene: TRBJ2-7; d_gene: TRBD1; CDR3aa: ASIPIGAGGSYEQY
v_gene: TRBV10-3; j_gene: TRBJ2-7; d_gene: NA; CDR3aa: AISDFSGEQY
v_gene: TRBV5-1; j_gene: TRBJ1-6; d_gene: TRBD1; CDR3aa: ASSPETGLNSPLH
v_gene: TRBV5-1; j_gene: TRBJ2-1; d_gene: TRBD2; CDR3aa: ASSFTGTSGGHEQF
v_gene: TRBV7-9; j_gene: TRBJ2-3; d_gene: TRBD2; CDR3aa: ASRGLAGARSTDTQY
v_gene: TRBV11-3; j_gene: TRBJ2-7; d_gene: NA; CDR3aa: ASSTGTAGEQY
v_gene: TRBV6-5; j_gene: TRBJ1-4; d_gene: TRBD1; CDR3aa: ASITGTANEKLF
v_gene: TRBV7-3; j_gene: TRBJ2-1; d_gene: TRBD2; CDR3aa: ASSPIGGTSGNEQF
v_gene: TRBV19; j_gene: TRBJ1-1; d_gene: TRBD1; CDR3aa: ASERLPGQGNTEAF
v_gene: TRBV12-5; j_gene: TRBJ2-1; d_gene: TRBD2; CDR3aa: ASRAFSGGTYNEQF
v_gene: TRBV7-8; j_gene: TRBJ1-5; d_gene: NA; CDR3aa: ASSLLSNQPQH
v_gene: TRBV29-1; j_gene: TRBJ2-7; d_gene: NA; CDR3aa: SVVTDLSYEQY
v_gene: TRBV29-1; j_gene: TRBJ2-7; d_gene: NA; CDR3aa: SVESGGREQY
v_gene: TRBV4-3; j_gene: TRBJ1-4; d_gene: TRBD1; CDR3aa: ASSQVGQGAIEKLF
v_gene: TRBV2; j_gene: TRBJ1-5; d_gene: NA; CDR3aa: ASSEMGGEHQPQH
v_gene: TRBV18; j_gene: TRBJ1-1; d_gene: NA; CDR3aa: ASSPRTQNTEAF
v_gene: TRBV11-3; j_gene: TRBJ2-6; d_gene: NA; CDR3aa: ASSGSRQSRANVLT
v_gene: TRBV5-6; j_gene: TRBJ2-3; d_gene: NA; CDR3aa: ASGPSIDTQY
v_gene: TRBV6-6; j_gene: TRBJ2-1; d_gene: TRBD2; CDR3aa: ASIKLAGGPYNEQF